This T cell receptor (beta chain) was profiled in a study of cytomegalovirus exposure and HLA in healthy donors. Germline V CDR1 and CDR2: SEHNR, FQNEAQ (reference sequence). J was trimmed by 5 bases and V by 5 bases; bases with no gene match: 15. This CDR3 is built from 17 residues. 60 Vbeta and 13 Jbeta primers were used in PCR. Method: immunoSEQ multiplex PCR; TCRdb's copy keeps in-frame clones and lacks some. The data show roughly 90,000 clones, with more than 75% seen just once and 2% to 2.5% held by the top ten. This receptor was obtained from a man in his late teens or twenties in good health and CMV-seronegative. The sample comprised PBMCs. The chain combines TRBV7-9 with TRBJ1-1, with 9 bases matching TRBD1. The CDR3 here is CASSPYYDRGRRTEAFF. In DNA form, the CDR3 reads TGTGCCAGCAGCCCTTATTACGACAGGGGGAGGAGGACTGAAGCTTTCTTT.